Presented here are 24 T cell receptor beta chains from one specimen sequenced in a study of blood T cells in healthy people across ages. Through a sample-barcoded 5' primer and a J-beta primer mix, a second PCR was run for roughly 6 to 11 cycles. MiXCR, run by TCRdb on the 5' RACE reads, gives a single entry per CDR3 protein. The profile shows hundreds of thousands of distinct CDR3 sequences, around three fifths of them singletons. Sample: blood. The receptors come from a man aged 35 to 55 in good health.

This clonotype has a single count. The chain carries TRBV5-1 and TRBJ1-1; unclear D gene. Per germline, CDR1 SGHRS and CDR2 YFSETQ. Trimming removed 3 bases from V and 3 bases from J, with 15 bases in between. The CDR3 is made up of 15 amino acids. CDR3 amino acids: CASSSDGRLYTEAFF. The DNA for the CDR3 is TGCGCCAGCAGCTCCGACGGACGACTGTACACTGAAGCTTTCTTT.

The chain is built from TRBV20-1 and TRBJ2-7; D is possibly TRBD1 or TRBD2 (5 bases each). V lost 2 bases, J lost 4 bases, and 12 bases lay in between. Germline V gene data show CDR1 as DFQATT and CDR2 as SNEGSKA (reference sequence). The CDR3 consists of 13 residues. DNA of the CDR3: TGCAGTGCTAGAATCCCAGGGACGTACGAGCAGTACTTC. It specifies CSARIPGTYEQYF.

This clonotype came up a few times. The rearrangement uses TRBV27 and TRBJ2-7; D is perhaps TRBD2 (5 bases). There are 12 residues in the CDR3. Trimming took off 6 bases at V and 5 bases at J, with 11 bases between the two ends. The germline CDR1 and CDR2 sequences are MNHEY and SMNVEV (reference sequence). CDR3 DNA sequence: TGTGCCAGCAGGGGGAGATGGGACGAGCAGTACTTC. Protein product: CASRGRWDEQYF.

The chain employs TRBV3-1 and TRBJ1-6, with D uncertain. The CDR3 covers 15 residues. Germline V gene data show CDR1 as LGHDT and CDR2 as YNNKEL (reference sequence). The V gene lost 6 bases and the J gene lost 7 bases, with 16 bases spanning the gap. Written as DNA, the CDR3 is TGTGCCAGCAGTCGAATAAGCCCGGGAAATTCACCCCTCCACTTT. Translated: CASSRISPGNSPLHF.

The chain combines TRBV28 with TRBJ2-4, with D possibly being TRBD1 (5 bases). Germline lookup yields CDR1 MDHEN and CDR2 SYDVKM. Deletions cut 4 bases from V and 8 bases from J, with 15 bases between. The CDR3 extends over 14 amino acids. CDR3 in DNA: TGTGCCAGCAGTTCAGGGCACACAGAGTACATTCAGTACTTC. This codes for CASSSGHTEYIQYF.

The rearrangement uses TRBV25-1 and TRBJ1-4; no definite D call. Trimming pared 6 bases from V and 8 bases from J, leaving 16 bases between. The germline V gene encodes CDR1 MGHDK and CDR2 SYGVNS. This CDR3 comprises 14 residues. The chain's CDR3 is CASRTTRQGEKLFF. The CDR3 DNA follows: TGTGCCAGCAGGACCACCAGGCAAGGCGAAAAACTGTTTTTT.

This clonotype was observed a single time. CDR3 amino acids: CASSPGTGATGYTF. The CDR3 DNA sequence: TGTGCCAGCAGCCCCGGGACAGGGGCGACTGGCTACACCTTC. The chain employs TRBV7-3 and TRBJ1-2; 10 nucleotides align to TRBD1. V shed 5 bases and J 7 bases; nucleotides not matched to a gene: 7. Germline V gives CDR1 SGHTA, CDR2 FQGTGA. The CDR3 length is 14 residues.

This clonotype has just a few counts. The chain joins TRBV6-6 to TRBJ2-1; D not certain. Germline assignment: CDR1 MNHNY and CDR2 SVGAGI (reference sequence). This CDR3 is 13 amino acids long. Trimming stripped 5 bases from V and 8 bases from J, with 13 bases between. As DNA, the CDR3 is TGTGCCAGCAGTCGGATGGCCTTGGATGAGCAGTTCTTC. Translating gives CASSRMALDEQFF.

The V and J genes are TRBV4-3 and TRBJ2-5; 11 bases are shared with TRBD1. The length of the CDR3 is 15 residues. V dropped 1 base and J dropped 6; count of bases not matched to a gene: 4. The germline gives CDR1 LGHNA, CDR2 YSLEER. Written as DNA, the CDR3 is TGCGCCAGCAGCCAAGGGACAGGGGGCGCGAAGACCCAGTACTTC. This translates into CASSQGTGGAKTQYF.

This clonotype was seen a handful of times. V is TRBV28 and J is TRBJ2-3; 8 bases are a match to TRBD2. V lost 3 bases and J lost 4; bases outside the gene matches: 9. The CDR3 sequence is 16 residues long. Germline loops: CDR1 MDHEN, CDR2 SYDVKM. The CDR3 here is CASSFPAPGGPDTQYF. DNA of the CDR3: TGTGCCAGCAGTTTCCCCGCCCCGGGGGGGCCAGATACGCAGTATTTT.

The chain carries TRBV9 and TRBJ2-7, with 8 bases matching TRBD2. CDR1 is SGDLS, CDR2 YYNGEE, per germline. CDR3 length: 14 residues. The V and J ends lost 4 bases and 7 bases, in that order; junction bases with no gene match: 10. Here the CDR3 reads CASSPGRTGGEQYF. DNA for the CDR3: TGTGCCAGCAGCCCTGGTCGAACGGGAGGGGAGCAGTACTTC. Full variable domain (missing parts from reference TRBV9 and TRBJ2-7): DSGVTQTPKHLITATGQRVTLRCSPRSGDLSVYWYQQSLDQGLQFLIQYYNGEERAKGNILERFSAQQFPDLHSELNLSSLELGDSALYFCASSPGRTGGEQYFGPGTRLTVT.

V and J are TRBV29-1 and TRBJ2-5; maybe TRBD2 (6 bases). The CDR3 has 15 amino acids. V lost 4 bases, J lost 0 bases, and 15 bases lay in between. From germline, CDR1 is SQVTM and CDR2 ANQGSEA. CDR3 protein: CSVVRGARNQETQYF. The CDR3 nucleotides are TGCAGCGTTGTTCGCGGGGCCAGAAACCAAGAGACCCAGTACTTC.

The genes are TRBV5-1 and TRBJ2-2; D is unresolved. Germline CDR1 reads SGHRS; CDR2 reads YFSETQ. Trimming removed 0 bases from V and 1 base from J, with 7 bases in between. The CDR3 extends over 15 amino acids. As DNA, the CDR3 is TGCGCCAGCAGCTTGGGCGTCGAGAACACCGGGGAGCTGTTTTTT. Translating gives CASSLGVENTGELFF. Filled out from reference TRBV5-1 and TRBJ2-2, the complete variable domain reads KAGVTQTPRYLIKTRGQQVTLSCSPISGHRSVSWYQQTPGQGLQFLFEYFSETQRNKGNFPGRFSGRQFSNSRSEMNVSTLELGDSALYLCASSLGVENTGELFFGEGSRLTVL.

This chain connects TRBV27 to TRBJ2-5; tentatively, D is TRBD2 (5 bases). Germline V gene lookup returns CDR1 MNHEY and CDR2 SMNVEV (reference sequence). V lost 2 bases and J lost 4, with 14 bases in between. This CDR3 is 15 amino acids long. CDR3 residues: CASSLRERYGETQYF. CDR3 nucleotides: TGTGCCAGCAGTTTAAGGGAGAGATATGGAGAGACCCAGTACTTC.

V is TRBV28 and J is TRBJ2-5, with 10 bases aligning to TRBD2. The V segment lost 5 bases and the J segment 12 bases; nucleotides outside the gene matches: 12. The length of the CDR3 is 14 residues. CDR1 and CDR2 from the germline V gene are MDHEN and SYDVKM. CDR3 nucleotide sequence: TGTGCCAGCAGTGCACCTTCCGGGACTAGCGAGGAGTACTTC. It translates to CASSAPSGTSEEYF.

This clonotype was seen more than once but under ten times. The V call is TRBV5-1, the J call TRBJ2-5, with 7 bases that match TRBD1. In germline, CDR1 is SGHRS, CDR2 YFSETQ. The length of the CDR3 is 15 residues. Trimming took 3 bases from V and 0 from J; bases not matched to a gene: 5. The CDR3 region has the DNA TGCGCCAGCAGCTGGGGACAGTGGGACCAAGAGACCCAGTACTTC. As protein: CASSWGQWDQETQYF.

V usage is TRBV5-1 and J usage is TRBJ2-1; D remains ambiguous. Trimming took off 2 bases at V and 2 bases at J, with 14 bases between the two ends. Germline-derived CDR1 and CDR2 are SGHRS and YFSETQ. This CDR3 comprises 16 residues. CDR3 bases: TGCGCCAGCAGCTTACCCGGCCCCACCGCCTACAATGAGCAGTTCTTC. This sequence encodes CASSLPGPTAYNEQFF.

V gene TRBV7-2 combines with J gene TRBJ2-5; no firm D call. This CDR3 is 14 amino acids long. Germline-derived CDR1 and CDR2 are SGHTA and FQGNSA. V was clipped by 4 bases and J by 1 base, with 10 bases between them. CDR3 DNA: TGTGCCAGCAGCTCGTCGAGGACCCAAGAGACCCAGTACTTC. Protein sequence: CASSSSRTQETQYF.

The rearrangement uses TRBV20-1 and TRBJ2-2, with TRBD2 matching 9 bases. The CDR3 runs 14 residues. Germline V gives CDR1 DFQATT, CDR2 SNEGSKA (reference sequence). V gave up 1 base and J gave up 8 bases; unmatched junction bases: 5. The CDR3 region has the DNA TGCAGTGCTAGAGCGGGGACTAGCTTAGGGGAGCTGTTTTTT. Translating it yields CSARAGTSLGELFF.

A few counts support this clonotype. V usage is TRBV27 and J usage is TRBJ2-7; 7 bases agree with TRBD1. Germline V gives CDR1 MNHEY, CDR2 SMNVEV (reference sequence). With V trimmed by 5 bases and J by 3 bases, 7 bases remained unmatched. This CDR3 region has 14 residues. CDR3 DNA sequence: TGTGCCAGCAGTGGACAGGACTCGGGCTACGAGCAGTACTTC. It yields the protein CASSGQDSGYEQYF.

V gene TRBV5-1 combines with J gene TRBJ2-4, with 8 bases identical to TRBD2. This CDR3 is 12 amino acids long. With V trimmed by 0 bases and J by 15 bases, 5 bases remained unmatched. Germline values: CDR1 SGHRS, CDR2 YFSETQ. The CDR3 region has the DNA TGCGCCAGCAGCTTGGACGGGGGGGCCGTGTACTTC. Amino acid sequence: CASSLDGGAVYF.

J is TRBJ1-6 and V is TRBV10-3, with D possibly TRBD1 on 5 matching bases. Looked up from germline, CDR1 is ENHRY and CDR2 is SYGVKD. Deletions cut 2 bases from V and 1 base from J, with 6 bases between. CDR3 size: 15 residues. This CDR3 is CAISEGASYNSPLHF. The CDR3 DNA follows: TGTGCCATCAGTGAGGGGGCATCCTATAATTCACCCCTCCACTTT.

The sample holds many counts of this clonotype. The rearrangement joins TRBV9 to TRBJ1-2; a weak D match, TRBD1 (5 bases). The V and J ends lost 0 bases and 5 bases respectively, with 14 bases between them. CDR1 is SGDLS, CDR2 YYNGEE, per germline. The CDR3 is made up of 15 amino acids. This chain's CDR3 is CASSVGRGVDYGYTF. The CDR3 region has the DNA TGTGCCAGCAGCGTAGGGAGGGGCGTAGATTATGGCTACACCTTC.

The chain links TRBV12-3 or TRBV12-4 to TRBJ2-5, with 11 bases fitting TRBD1. This CDR3 has 15 residues. V was pared by 2 bases and J by 11 bases, with 10 bases of the junction left unmatched. This CDR3 reads CASSLRTGGAEEQYF. CDR3 DNA: TGTGCCAGCAGTTTACGGACAGGGGGCGCGGAGGAGCAGTACTTC.